This T cell receptor (beta chain) was sequenced in a study of T-cell reconstitution after alpha-beta-depleted transplantation in children (dated by TCRdb to the mid-2010s). For context, the study as a whole: The study quantitatively tracked T-cell immune reconstitution after TCRalphabeta/CD19-depleted allogeneic hematopoietic cell transplantation in children using TCR repertoire profiling. Study-wide findings and limitations: The frequencies of hyperexpanded clones fell over the following months, and after one year, T-cell counts and TCRbeta diversity were mostly attributed to newly produced T cells. The apparently early recovery of alphabetaT-cell counts about two months after transplant reportedly depended on only several hundred rapidly expanded clones that came from non-depleted graft cells. The high TCRbeta diversity at day 60 in some patients was ascribed to recipient T cells and intrathymic progenitors that had survived conditioning.

What this sample's treatment or condition label stands for: allogeneic hematopoietic cell transplantation with graft depleted of TCRalphabeta T cells and CD19 B cells. Transplant recipients were children who received TCRalphabeta/CD19-depleted allogeneic hematopoietic cell grafts. Library creation used PCR. TCRdb shows the sequencer as Illumina HiSeq 2500. TCR library preparation used molecular barcoding, with unique molecular identifiers applied to normalize quantification of the TCRbeta repertoire. TCRdb itself trimmed the public reads at Q25 with fastp, ran MiXCR and retained productive beta chains. Every distinct CDR3 protein forms one entry, paired with its most common genes and DNA. Across this sample there are hundreds of thousands of distinct CDR3 sequences, with over 10% seen only once. The top ten clonotypes cover approximately 2% of the sample. With respect to this clonotype: Its binding antigen is unknown. No base qualities exist here, and no much larger clone lies one base off it.

The receptor comes from a male patient between 5 and 17 years old who had a stem cell transplant for acute myeloid leukemia, so the T cells may come from the graft donor. Sample: PBMCs, mostly from graft donor cells, taken 360 days after TCRalphabeta/CD19-depleted stem cell transplant.

The nucleotide sequence reads as follows: TGTGCCAGCAGCTTAGGGACAGGCGGGGAGCTGTTTTTT. Translation gives CASSLGTGGELFF. The chain joins TRBV7-2 to TRBJ2-2; TRBD1 aligns with 7 central bases. V is pruned by 1 base and J by 7 bases, leaving 0 bases of the junction without a gene match. Reading the germline V gene gives CDR1 SGHTA and CDR2 FQGNSA. The CDR3 numbers 13 residues from cysteine through phenylalanine. CDR3 DNA is the only sequence kept; it has 39 bases, read in frame from the first base.